The rows below give T cell receptor beta chains drawn from one sample of a study of PD-L1 blockade in urothelial cancer. Here immunoSEQ multiplex PCR was the method, and the copy in TCRdb shows in-frame clones only, minus some. The sample includes tens of thousands of clones, 90% seen only once; the top ten take under 2%. Sequences were derived from PBMCs, sampled around atezolizumab (anti-PD-L1) treatment. The receptors shown here come from a man aged 60 to 69 with urothelial cancer. Both conserved end residues are part of each CDR3. The D gene is left open where the match is weak. Some rows have no size entry. The others give once, few or many, or a class for an expanded clone.

>TRBJ2-5|TRBD2|TRBV7-2|-
TGTGCCAGCAGCTTCAACGGTTGGGCTAGCGGGGGGAGGGAGACCCAGTACTTC
CASSFNGWASGGRETQYF
>TRBJ1-5|TRBD1|TRBV2|-
TGTGCCAGCAGTGAAGACTCAGGGGGCGATCAGCCCCAGCATTTT
CASSEDSGGDQPQHF
>TRBJ2-5|TRBD1|TRBV6-1|-
TGTGCCAGCAGTGGAATCGGGACAGGCCAAGAGACCCAGTACTTC
CASSGIGTGQETQYF
>TRBJ2-1|-|TRBV4-1|-
TGCGCCAGCAGCCAAGTAACCTACAATGAGCAGTTCTTC
CASSQVTYNEQFF
>TRBJ2-3|-|TRBV7-2|-
TGTGCCAGCAGCTTAAAGTTTGACTCCACAGATACGCAGTATTTT
CASSLKFDSTDTQYF
>TRBJ2-1|TRBD2|TRBV5-1|-
TGCGCCAGCAGCTTGGGCCTAGCGGGAAACAATGAGCAGTTCTTC
CASSLGLAGNNEQFF
>TRBJ2-7|TRBD2|TRBV2|-
TGTGCCAGCGCTAGCGGGAGTTTATCGTACGAGCAGTACTTC
CASASGSLSYEQYF
>TRBJ2-1|-|TRBV18|-
TGTGCCAGCTCCTACCTTGGTCGCAATGAGCAGTTCTTC
CASSYLGRNEQFF
>TRBJ1-5|TRBD1|TRBV28|-
TGTGCCAGCAGTTTCTTAGGGACAGGGGGCTTTACAGATCAGCCCCAGCATTTT
CASSFLGTGGFTDQPQHF
>TRBJ2-7|-|TRBV18|-
TGTGCCAGCTCACAGGCGGCTAGCGAAGGCTACGAGCAGTACTTC
CASSQAASEGYEQYF
>TRBJ1-1|TRBD1|TRBV5-1|-
TGCGCCAGCAGCTTGGGAGGGGGCAATGTCGCTGAAGCTTTCTTT
CASSLGGGNVAEAFF
>TRBJ2-1|TRBD2|TRBV28|-
TGTGCCAGCATCTCTAGCGGGGGAGACAATGAGCAGTTCTTC
CASISSGGDNEQFF
>TRBJ2-1|TRBD2|TRBV28|-
TGTGCCAGCAGCGCGGGACTAACCAACTACAATGAGCAGTTCTTC
CASSAGLTNYNEQFF
>TRBJ2-7|-|TRBV5-4|-
TGTGCCAGCAGGATAAGTACAGACTCCTACGAGCAGTACTTC
CASRISTDSYEQYF
>TRBJ1-2|-|TRBV11-2|-
TGTGCCAGCAGCTTAGGGGGGGACCTAGTGGGCTACACCTTC
CASSLGGDLVGYTF
>TRBJ2-5|TRBD1|TRBV6-1|-
TGTGCCAGCAAAGGGACAGCACTCCAAGAGACCCAGTACTTC
CASKGTALQETQYF
>TRBJ1-6|-|TRBV4-3|-
TGCGCCAGCAGCAGCCGGGACCACCAGGAGGGTTATAATTCACCCCTCCACTTT
CASSSRDHQEGYNSPLHF
>TRBJ2-1|TRBD2|TRBV5-1|-
TGCGCCAGCAGCTTGTCTCTAGCGGGAGGGCCGTCCTACAATGAGCAGTTCTTC
CASSLSLAGGPSYNEQFF
>TRBJ2-7|-|TRBV7-9|-
TGTGCCAGCAGCTCCCCACTAGGCGGGCTCGGCTCCAACGAGCAGTACTTC
CASSSPLGGLGSNEQYF
>TRBJ1-5|TRBD1|TRBV25-1|-
TGTGCCAGCAGAAGCATAAGGGGGCAGCAAGATCAGCCCCAGCATTTT
CASRSIRGQQDQPQHF
>TRBJ2-6|TRBD2|TRBV7-2|-
TGTGCCTCGCAATGGGGGGGGTTAACCGGGGCCAACGTCCTGACTTTC
CASQWGGLTGANVLTF
>TRBJ2-1|-|TRBV4-1|-
TGCGCCAGCAGCCAAGATCAGGGAAATGAGCAGTTCTTC
CASSQDQGNEQFF
>TRBJ1-3|-|TRBV28|-
TGTGCCAGCCTTACTAATGCCGTCGGAAACACCATATATTTT
CASLTNAVGNTIYF
>TRBJ2-3|TRBD2|TRBV11-1|-
TGTGCCAGCAGCCCAAAGGTCCGGGGGGAAGCCACAGATACGCAGTATTTT
CASSPKVRGEATDTQYF
>TRBJ1-5|-|TRBV6-5|-
TGTGCCAGCAGTTCGACAGCATTTAGCAATCAGCCCCAGCATTTT
CASSSTAFSNQPQHF
>TRBJ2-3|-|TRBV5-4|-
TGTGCCAGCAGCTCTCCCTCCGTTAGCACAGATACGCAGTATTTT
CASSSPSVSTDTQYF
>TRBJ2-7|TRBD2|TRBV19|-
TGTGCCAGTAGTCCCCAGAGGACTAGCGGGAGTTCCGAGCAGTACTTC
CASSPQRTSGSSEQYF
>TRBJ2-5|TRBD1|TRBV11-2|-
TGTGCCAGCAGCTTAGACCCTACAGGGGGAGAGACCCAGTACTTC
CASSLDPTGGETQYF
>TRBJ2-1|TRBD2|TRBV5-1|-
TGCGCCAGCAGCCCGAGGACTAGCGGGGGGCCCTACAATGAGCAGTTCTTC
CASSPRTSGGPYNEQFF
>TRBJ1-2|TRBD1|TRBV14|-
TGTGCCAGCAGGCCCGGCCCAGGGGGCCACTACACCTTC
CASRPGPGGHYTF
>TRBJ1-1|-|TRBV2|-
TGTGCCAGCAGAGGACACTATCTGACTGAAGCTTTCTTT
CASRGHYLTEAFF
>TRBJ2-2|TRBD1|TRBV14|-
TGTGCCAGCAGTAAACAGGGGACCGGGGAGCTGTTTTTT
CASSKQGTGELFF
>TRBJ2-2|TRBD1|TRBV5-5|-
TGTGCCAGCAGCTTAACACAGGGGGCCCCGAACACCGGGGAGCTGTTTTTT
CASSLTQGAPNTGELFF
>TRBJ2-7|TRBD1|TRBV5-1|once
TGCGCCAGCAGCTTAATGGGGACAGTCTCCTACGAGCAGTACTTC
CASSLMGTVSYEQYF
>TRBJ1-5|-|TRBV5-1|-
TGCGCCAGCAGCTTGGCAGGGGATAGCAATCAGCCCCAGCATTTT
CASSLAGDSNQPQHF
>TRBJ1-6|-|TRBV5-3|-
TGTGCCAGAAGCTTGGCGAACCCATCAAGCGGTGATTCACCCCTCCACTTT
CARSLANPSSGDSPLHF
>TRBJ2-1|TRBD2|TRBV27|-
TGTGCCAGCAGTCCTGGGTCTGGACTAGCGGGCAATGAGCAGTTCTTC
CASSPGSGLAGNEQFF
>TRBJ1-6|-|TRBV2|few
TGTGCCAGCATGGCCGGCGGAGATGCTTCACCCCTCCACTTT
CASMAGGDASPLHF
>TRBJ2-7|-|TRBV5-1|-
TGCGCCAGCAGCGTACAACCTAGACCCTCCCACCCTTACGAGCAGTACTTC
CASSVQPRPSHPYEQYF
>TRBJ2-7|-|TRBV7-9|-
TGTGCCAGCAGCTCGGTACGTGTGTCACTCTACGAGCAGTACTTC
CASSSVRVSLYEQYF
>TRBJ2-5|-|TRBV7-8|-
TGTGCCAGCAGCTTAACAGGGAACCAAGAGACCCAGTACTTC
CASSLTGNQETQYF
>TRBJ2-3|-|TRBV18|-
TGTGCCAGCTCACCGGTCTCGTTCGTAGCAGATACGCAGTATTTT
CASSPVSFVADTQYF
>TRBJ1-2|-|TRBV15|few
TGTGCCACCAGCAGAGGCGGAGGGTTTGGCGGCTACACCTTC
CATSRGGGFGGYTF
>TRBJ2-7|TRBD2|TRBV4-3|-
TGCGCCAGCAGCCAGGGACTAGGCGGGTCCGAGCAGTACTTC
CASSQGLGGSEQYF
>TRBJ2-3|TRBD2|TRBV9|-
TGTGCCAGCAGCGTCGGAGCGGGGGGGCCAATAGATACGCAGTATTTT
CASSVGAGGPIDTQYF